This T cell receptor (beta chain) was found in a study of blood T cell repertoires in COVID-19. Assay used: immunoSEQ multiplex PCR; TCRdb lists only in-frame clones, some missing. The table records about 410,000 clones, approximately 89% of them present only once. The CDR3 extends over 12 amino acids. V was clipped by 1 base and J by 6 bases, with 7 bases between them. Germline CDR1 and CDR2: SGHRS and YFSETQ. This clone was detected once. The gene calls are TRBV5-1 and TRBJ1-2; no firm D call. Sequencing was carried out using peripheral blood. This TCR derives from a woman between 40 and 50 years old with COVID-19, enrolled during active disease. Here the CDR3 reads CASSLPPDGYTF. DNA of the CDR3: TGCGCCAGCAGCTTGCCCCCCGATGGCTACACCTTC.